The 18 T cell receptor beta chains below were found in one sample sequenced in a study of T cells in Graves' hyperthyroidism and ophthalmopathy. Using RNA transcripts as the source, TCR beta CDR3 regions were amplified. TCR CDR3 underwent first-round RT-PCR with the HTBI primer set. TCRdb analysed the multiplex PCR reads with MiXCR anew, one entry per CDR3 protein. The sample records 800,000 or so distinct CDR3 sequences, around 38% being singletons. Sequencing was done on a sample of blood. The receptors derive from a man between 18 and 29 years old with Graves' hyperthyroidism.

In its sample, this clonotype was seen a few times. The genes are TRBV13 and TRBJ1-5, with 8 bases identical to TRBD1. The CDR3 is made up of 15 amino acids. After removal of 4 bases from V and 6 bases from J, the junction contained 8 bases not matched to a gene. The germline V gene encodes CDR1 PRHDT and CDR2 FYEKMQ (reference sequence). CDR3 residues: CASSSSQGAGQPQHF. CDR3 DNA sequence: TGTGCCAGCAGCTCCTCTCAGGGGGCGGGTCAGCCCCAGCATTTT.

Of note for this clonotype: This may come from a read error, since a much larger clone is one base off. The chain links TRBV7-2 to TRBJ1-3; D unclear. The V and J ends lost 1 base and 0 bases respectively, with 10 bases between them. This CDR3 has 16 amino acids. Germline V CDR1 and CDR2: SGHTA, FQGNSA. The chain's CDR3 is CASSLEAGYSGNTIYF. CDR3 DNA sequence: TGTGCCAGCAGCTTAGAAGCCGGATACTCTGGAAACACCATATATTTT.

The chain is built from TRBV2 and TRBJ2-7; maybe TRBD2 (6 bases). This CDR3 has 13 residues. Per germline, CDR1 SNHLY and CDR2 FYNNEI. The V end was cut by 8 bases, the J end by 6 bases, with 17 bases between. This CDR3 is CASHGGPGREQYF. In nucleotides, the CDR3 is TGTGCCAGCCATGGAGGGCCAGGACGCGAGCAGTACTTC. The variable domain in full, completed from reference TRBV2 and TRBJ2-7, reads EPEVTQTPSHQVTQMGQEVILRCVPISNHLYFYWYRQILGQKVEFLVSFYNNEISEKSEIFDDQFSVERPDGSNFTLKIRSTKLEDSAMYFCASHGGPGREQYFGPGTRLTVT.

Only one count was recorded for this clonotype. The J gene is TRBJ1-1, the V gene TRBV7-9; D remains ambiguous. Trimming cost V 0 bases and J 3 bases, with 11 bases left between them. CDR3 length: 15 amino acids. Looked up from germline, CDR1 is SEHNR and CDR2 is FQNEAQ (reference sequence). CDR3 region: CASSLAGGRYTEAFF. The CDR3 DNA sequence: TGTGCCAGCAGCTTAGCGGGAGGAAGGTACACTGAAGCTTTCTTT.

This clonotype was seen a single time. V gene TRBV11-2 combines with J gene TRBJ1-1; 8 bases match TRBD1. CDR3 size: 13 residues. The V gene end was trimmed by 5 bases and the J gene end by 6 bases; junction bases not matched to a gene: 5. Germline CDR1 and CDR2: SGHAT and FQNNGV. The DNA for the CDR3 is TGTGCCAGCAGCCCAGGGGGCTTAGCTGAAGCTTTCTTT. Amino acid sequence: CASSPGGLAEAFF.

The chain recombines TRBV12-3 or TRBV12-4 with TRBJ1-2, with D possibly being TRBD1 (6 bases). V lost 5 bases and J lost 2, with 18 bases in between. This CDR3 comprises 16 residues. This chain's CDR3 is CASSPQGPGTNYGYTF. CDR3 DNA sequence: TGTGCCAGCAGTCCTCAGGGACCCGGGACAAACTATGGCTACACCTTC.

The chain combines TRBV19 with TRBJ1-1, with D possibly matching TRBD1 (5 bases). CDR3 length: 18 residues. Germline-derived CDR1 and CDR2 are LNHDA and SQIVND (reference sequence). V was cut by 1 base and J by 0 bases, with 18 bases left in between. CDR3 residues: CASSIGTRRGYLNTEAFF. The CDR3 DNA follows: TGTGCCAGTAGTATAGGGACAAGGAGAGGGTATCTGAACACTGAAGCTTTCTTT.

This clonotype was seen a handful of times. This chain uses TRBV4-2 with TRBJ2-7, with D possibly matching TRBD2 (6 bases). The V gene lost 0 bases and the J gene lost 0 bases, with 15 bases spanning the gap. The length of the CDR3 is 17 residues. CDR1 LGHNA and CDR2 YNFKEQ come from the germline V gene. As DNA, the CDR3 is TGTGCCAGCAGCCAAGAACCGGGGGTAGGGGTCTCCTACGAGCAGTACTTC. Amino acids: CASSQEPGVGVSYEQYF.

This clonotype was seen at least ten times. This chain links TRBV29-1 with TRBJ1-1; D call uncertain. This CDR3 contains 13 residues. Germline-derived CDR1 and CDR2 are SQVTM and ANQGSEA. V lost 5 bases, J lost 5 bases, and 15 bases lay in between. Here the CDR3 reads CSVSPRANTEAFF. As DNA, the CDR3 is TGCAGCGTTAGCCCACGGGCCAATACTGAAGCTTTCTTT.

The genes are TRBV7-8 and TRBJ1-4; 11 bases fit TRBD1. Germline lookup yields CDR1 SGHVS and CDR2 FQNEAQ. CDR3 length: 16 amino acids. V lost 1 base and J lost 7; bases outside the gene matches: 5. CDR3 nucleotides: TGTGCCAGCAGCTTAGTGTCGGGACAGGGGGGTGAAAAACTGTTTTTT. Encoded protein: CASSLVSGQGGEKLFF.

This clonotype appeared a single time. J is TRBJ1-2 and V is TRBV2; no firm D call. Trimming left V 5 bases short and J 4 bases short, with 11 bases between. The CDR3 sequence is 13 residues long. Germline lookup yields CDR1 SNHLY and CDR2 FYNNEI. CDR3 nucleotide sequence: TGTGCCAGCAGTTTAATTTCCGGCTATGGCTACACCTTC. This codes for CASSLISGYGYTF.

In this sample, this clonotype turned up many times. V gene TRBV15 combines with J gene TRBJ2-7, with D tentatively TRBD1 (6 bases). This CDR3 contains 16 residues. Trimming took off 2 bases at V and 6 bases at J, with 20 bases between the two ends. Germline V gene sequence: CDR1 LNHNV, CDR2 YYDKDF (reference sequence). CDR3 nucleotides: TGTGCCACCAGCAGATACCTCCAAGGGACAATGGGCGAGCAGTACTTC. Its protein product is CATSRYLQGTMGEQYF.

The CDR3 reads CASSTGLAGAGELFF. CDR3 bases: TGTGCCAGCAGCACTGGACTAGCGGGAGCCGGGGAGCTGTTTTTT. V gene TRBV7-3 combines with J gene TRBJ2-2; 13 bases match TRBD2. Germline V gives CDR1 SGHTA, CDR2 FQGTGA. Losses at the gene ends were 5 bases for V and 6 bases for J; bases not matched to a gene: 3. The CDR3 has 15 amino acids.

This clonotype has only one observation. The chain couples TRBV7-2 to TRBJ2-5, with TRBD1 matching 7 bases. The CDR3 has 16 residues. Germline values: CDR1 SGHTA, CDR2 FQGNSA. V was clipped by 8 bases and J by 5 bases; unmatched bases: 17. CDR3 bases: TGTGCCAGCGGTGAACAGGGGACACTCACCGGGGAGACCCAGTACTTC. This codes for CASGEQGTLTGETQYF.

This chain joins TRBV6-5 and TRBJ1-5, with no clear D. With 7 bases removed from V and 0 bases from J, the gap between germline ends came to 16 bases. The CDR3 has 16 amino acids. The germline CDR1 and CDR2 sequences are MNHEY and SVGAGI. CDR3 nucleotides: TGTGCCAGCAACGAAGCCCCGAAGTATAGCAATCAGCCCCAGCATTTT. Residues: CASNEAPKYSNQPQHF.

This clonotype was counted many times. The rearrangement links TRBV19 to TRBJ1-5; TRBD1 is a possible D gene (5 bases). From germline, CDR1 is LNHDA and CDR2 SQIVND (reference sequence). V was cut by 3 bases and J by 5 bases, with 8 bases left in between. The CDR3 sequence is 13 residues long. CDR3 region: CASSMSRDQPQHF. The DNA for the CDR3 is TGTGCCAGTAGTATGAGCAGGGATCAGCCCCAGCATTTT.

The V and J genes are TRBV7-2 and TRBJ1-1, with 9 bases fitting TRBD1. Germline CDR1 is SGHTA and CDR2 is FQGNSA. This CDR3 spans 14 amino acids. Trimming cost V 5 bases and J 10 bases; bases outside gene matches: 11. The CDR3 region has the DNA TGTGCCAGCAGCCGTCGGACAGGGGAAGGGCTAGCTTTCTTT. Translation: CASSRRTGEGLAFF.

A remark on this clonotype: A much larger clone differs from this one at a single base, so this may be a read error. The chain couples TRBV2 to TRBJ1-6, with TRBD1 matching over 7 bases. Looked up from germline, CDR1 is SNHLY and CDR2 is FYNNEI. The junction had 5 bases not matched to a gene; V was cut back by 6 bases and J by 9 bases. The CDR3 has 13 amino acids. Here the CDR3 reads CASSWDSISPLHF. In nucleotides, the CDR3 is TGTGCCAGCAGCTGGGACAGTATTTCACCCCTCCACTTT.